Listed below are T cell receptor beta chains from one sample, sequenced in a study of blood T cell repertoires in COVID-19. Produced via immunoSEQ multiplex PCR; TCRdb's table is partial and in-frame only. The table has about 270,000 clones, 70% to 85% seen once. Specimen: peripheral blood. The source of these receptors is a human donor with COVID-19, enrolled during active disease. The donor label of this sample is uncertain. Both conserved end residues are part of each CDR3. D genes are given only for firm matches. Some rows mark clone size as missing; the rest say once, few, many or name a class of expanded clone.

clone_size,v_call,d_call,j_call,cdr3_aa,cdr3_nt
NA,TRBV19,TRBD1,TRBJ2-2,CVTWGQGNTGELFF,TGTGTCACATGGGGACAGGGGAACACCGGGGAGCTGTTTTTT
NA,TRBV11-3,NA,TRBJ2-3,CASSLRGATDTQYF,TGTGCCAGCAGCCTCAGGGGTGCCACAGATACGCAGTATTTT
NA,TRBV20-1,TRBD2,TRBJ2-1,CSASGHLAGVGNEQFF,TGCAGTGCTAGTGGCCACCTAGCGGGAGTAGGTAATGAGCAGTTCTTC
NA,TRBV29-1,NA,TRBJ2-1,CSVEPGRVSDEQFF,TGCAGCGTTGAGCCCGGCAGGGTAAGCGATGAGCAGTTCTTC
NA,TRBV5-4,NA,TRBJ1-2,CASSLTTGVGYTF,TGTGCCAGCAGCTTAACAACAGGCGTTGGCTACACCTTC
NA,TRBV19,NA,TRBJ2-7,CASSVSGTSYEQYF,TGTGCCAGTAGCGTGAGCGGAACTTCCTACGAGCAGTACTTC
NA,TRBV11-2,TRBD1,TRBJ1-6,CASSSRGGTGNSPLHF,TGTGCCAGCAGCTCAAGAGGGGGGACAGGGAATTCACCCCTCCACTTT
NA,TRBV19,NA,TRBJ2-1,CASSSYNSLPEQFF,TGTGCCAGTAGTAGCTATAATTCCCTTCCTGAGCAGTTCTTC
NA,TRBV12-3/TRBV12-4,NA,TRBJ1-3,CASSLSGNTIYF,TGTGCCAGCAGCCTCTCTGGAAACACCATATATTTT
NA,TRBV4-2,NA,TRBJ1-4,CASSQNSGGLGEKLFF,TGTGCCAGCAGCCAAAATTCGGGTGGATTAGGTGAAAAACTGTTTTTT
NA,TRBV6-6,TRBD1,TRBJ1-5,CASSPGQGNQPQHF,TGTGCCAGCAGTCCGGGACAGGGAAATCAGCCCCAGCATTTT
few,TRBV28,TRBD2,TRBJ2-3,CASSFSVGLADTDTQYF,TGTGCCAGCAGTTTTTCCGTGGGACTAGCGGACACAGATACGCAGTATTTT
NA,TRBV4-1,NA,TRBJ2-2,CASSNNPYPSTGELFF,TGCGCCAGCAGCAACAACCCTTACCCATCCACCGGGGAGCTGTTTTTT
few,TRBV7-3,TRBD1,TRBJ1-3,CASSPTGAGNTIYF,TGTGCCAGCAGCCCGACAGGGGCAGGAAACACCATATATTTT
NA,TRBV5-1,NA,TRBJ1-4,CASSSLGTYNEKLFF,TGCGCCAGCAGCTCCCTCGGGACTTATAATGAAAAACTGTTTTTT
NA,TRBV15,NA,TRBJ1-4,CATSRLRNNEKLFF,TGTGCCACCAGCAGGCTGCGGAATAATGAAAAACTGTTTTTT
NA,TRBV19,NA,TRBJ1-5,CASSSPPGGIQPQHF,TGTGCCAGTAGTTCTCCCCCGGGGGGAATCCAGCCCCAGCATTTT
NA,TRBV29-1,TRBD1,TRBJ1-4,CSVGNQGAGEKLFF,TGCAGCGTAGGAAACCAGGGGGCCGGGGAAAAACTGTTTTTT